Presented here are 23 T cell receptor beta chains from one specimen sequenced in a study of CD4 and CD8 cells across lung adenocarcinoma regions. TCRdb re-called the PCR reads through MiXCR, storing one row per CDR3 protein. Found here are about 20,000 distinct CDR3 sequences, 54% of them singletons; the top ten hold 24%. What was sequenced was CD8+ T cells from the center of a lung tumor. These receptors were taken from a female donor with lung adenocarcinoma. The CD4 and CD8 labels of this study may be unreliable.

CDR3 in amino acids: CSARDSASGSSYETQYF. CDR3 sequence (DNA): TGCAGTGCTAGAGACAGTGCTAGCGGGAGTTCGTACGAGACCCAGTACTTC. The J gene is TRBJ2-1, the V gene TRBV20-1; 10 nucleotides agree with TRBD2. The J call may be mistaken, given a closer DNA end match to TRBJ2-5. The germline V gene has CDR1 DFQATT and CDR2 SNEGSKA (reference sequence). This CDR3 region has 17 residues.

The chain has TRBV10-2 and TRBJ2-7; perhaps TRBD2 as D (5 bases). V was trimmed by 0 bases and J by 6 bases, leaving 6 bases between them. Looked up from germline, CDR1 is WSHSY and CDR2 is SAAADI. This CDR3 region has 12 residues. In DNA form, the CDR3 reads TGCGCCAGCAGTGAGTCGAGGGTCGAGCAGTACTTC. This sequence encodes CASSESRVEQYF.

The chain has TRBV27 and TRBJ2-5; the D call may be TRBD1 or TRBD2 (6 bases each). The V gene lost 2 bases and the J gene lost 11 bases, with 15 bases spanning the gap. The CDR3 length is 13 residues. CDR1 is MNHEY, CDR2 SMNVEV, per germline (reference sequence). The CDR3 nucleotides read TGTGCCAGCAGTTTACGGAGGGGGTGGGAGCAGTACTTC. This codes for CASSLRRGWEQYF.

J is TRBJ2-7 and V is TRBV4-1, with 8 bases that match TRBD2. Germline values: CDR1 MGHRA, CDR2 YSYEKL. The CDR3 length is 16 residues. V gave up 0 bases and J gave up 2 bases; unmatched junction bases: 6. CDR3 DNA: TGCGCCAGCAGCCAAGACCGCGGGAGGCCCCCCTACGAGCAGTACTTC. This translates into CASSQDRGRPPYEQYF.

This chain connects TRBV6-5 to TRBJ2-3; 10 bases line up with TRBD1. Germline CDR1 MNHEY, CDR2 SVGAGI. The CDR3 length is 15 residues. The trim removed 2 bases at V and 3 bases at J, leaving 2 bases unmatched. CDR3: CASSYGTGDTDTQYF. The CDR3 DNA is TGTGCCAGCAGTTACGGGACAGGGGATACAGATACGCAGTATTTT.

The sample holds many counts of this clonotype. Here the CDR3 DNA reads TGTGCCAGCAGCTTCGGGTCGACCTACGAGCAGTACTTC. Amino acids: CASSFGSTYEQYF. The rearrangement joins TRBV11-1 to TRBJ2-7; D remains ambiguous. Trimming cost V 3 bases and J 2 bases, with 8 bases left between them. The CDR3 is 13 residues long. From germline, CDR1 is SGHAT and CDR2 FQDESV (reference sequence).

The chain recombines TRBV27 with TRBJ2-5, with a possible D match to TRBD1 (7 bases). V was trimmed by 5 bases and J by 8 bases, leaving 27 bases between them. Germline V gene lookup returns CDR1 MNHEY and CDR2 SMNVEV (reference sequence). This CDR3 region has 17 residues. As DNA, the CDR3 is TGTGCCAGCAGTGCGGGGATAGGGGGCGGTGACCCAGATACCCAGTACTTC. Its translation: CASSAGIGGGDPDTQYF.

In the case of this clonotype: The final CDR3 position lacks the conserved phenylalanine or tryptophan, pointing to a likely read error. The chain has TRBV11-3 and TRBJ2-5, with 8 bases that match TRBD1. The J segment lost 11 bases and the V segment lost 5 bases, leaving 10 bases of the junction unmatched. Germline V CDR1 and CDR2: SGHNT, YENEEA. This CDR3 has 13 amino acids. The CDR3 DNA reads as TGTGCCAGCAGCCAGGGACAGGAAGAGAAGCAGTACGTC. Residues: CASSQGQEEKQYV.

Of note for this clonotype: The junction and the germline gene differ at one end; a read error may be behind it. CDR3 sequence (DNA): TGTGCCAGCCAGGAGACTAGCCGTGACGAAGATACCCAGTATTTC. As protein: CASQETSRDEDTQYF. The rearrangement joins TRBV6-1 to TRBJ2-3; 7 nucleotides align to TRBD2. The V gene's germline CDR1 is MNHNS and CDR2 SASEGT. CDR3 size: 15 residues.

Comments on this clonotype: One junction end does not reproduce the germline sequence, and a read error may be involved. The chain joins TRBV27 to TRBJ2-3; the D gene is possibly TRBD1 (7 bases). CDR1 and CDR2 (germline): MNHEY, SMNVEV (reference sequence). The CDR3 consists of 15 residues. The CDR3 reads CAGGQGGGVPETQYF. DNA of the CDR3: TGTGCCGGGGGGCAGGGGGGCGGAGTCCCAGAGACGCAGTATTTT.

CDR3 in amino acids: CASSLRQDHQPLHF. The CDR3 DNA follows: TGTGCCAGCAGCCTGAGACAGGATCATCAGCCCCTCCACTTT. The chain uses TRBV7-2 and TRBJ1-6; tentative D call: TRBD1 (6 bases). Germline V CDR1 and CDR2: SGHTA, FQGNSA. This CDR3 spans 14 amino acids. The V end was cut by 5 bases, the J end by 13 bases, with 18 bases between.

This clonotype was observed at least ten times. The chain links TRBV12-3 or TRBV12-4 to TRBJ2-5, with no clear D. Trimming removed 5 bases from V and 1 base from J, with 11 bases in between. CDR3 length: 14 amino acids. CDR3 DNA: TGTGCCAGCAGTAAACCAGAGTCCCAAGAGACCCAGTACTTC. Translation: CASSKPESQETQYF.

The rearrangement uses TRBV10-1 and TRBJ2-1; no clear D. The DNA matches TRBJ2-5 better at its end, which makes the J call doubtful. Germline CDR1 and CDR2: WNHNN and SYGVQD (reference sequence). The CDR3 is made up of 12 amino acids. CDR3 sequence: CASSDTSGTQYF. CDR3 nucleotides: TGCGCCAGCAGTGATACCTCCGGGACCCAGTACTTC.

This chain joins TRBV7-6 and TRBJ2-1; 13 bases align to TRBD2. V trimming: 5 bases; J trimming: 7 bases; junction bases outside the gene matches: 8. This CDR3 spans 16 amino acids. Germline CDR1 and CDR2: SGHVS and FNYEAQ. CDR3 DNA sequence: TGTGCCAGCAGCGGAAGGACTAGCGGGAGTAGGAATGAGCAGTTCTTC. Translating it yields CASSGRTSGSRNEQFF.

Comment on this clonotype: Relative to the germline gene, one junction end is altered; a read error may explain this. This chain links TRBV27 with TRBJ2-5; no reliable D call. From germline, CDR1 is MNHEY and CDR2 SMNVEV (reference sequence). The CDR3 extends over 10 amino acids. DNA for the CDR3: TGTGCCAGGTCCAAGGCGTTAACGTTCTTC. Its protein is CARSKALTFF.

This clonotype was counted a few times. The V call is TRBV11-2, the J call TRBJ2-3, with D possibly being TRBD2 (6 bases). The CDR3 runs to 15 residues. V lost 1 base, J lost 4 bases, and 12 bases lay in between. CDR1 and CDR2 (germline): SGHAT, FQNNGV. The CDR3 loop is CASSLGLGEADTQYF. In DNA, the CDR3 is TGTGCCAGCAGCTTAGGTCTGGGGGAGGCAGATACGCAGTATTTT. Drawing the rest from reference TRBV11-2 and TRBJ2-3, the complete variable domain is EAGVAQSPRYKIIEKRQSVAFWCNPISGHATLYWYQQILGQGPKLLIQFQNNGVVDDSQLPKDRFSAERLKGVDSTLKIQPAKLEDSAVYLCASSLGLGEADTQYFGPGTRLTVL.

This clonotype is classed as medium-sized. This chain joins TRBV6-5 and TRBJ2-1; 11 bases are shared with TRBD2. From germline, CDR1 is MNHEY and CDR2 SVGAGI. The ends lost 0 bases at V and 6 bases at J; junction bases unmatched: 1. CDR3 length: 15 amino acids. This chain's CDR3 is CASSYSSGRANEQFF. The CDR3 DNA follows: TGTGCCAGCAGTTACTCTAGCGGGAGGGCCAATGAGCAGTTCTTC.

CDR3 region: CASKGFSDTQYF. In DNA, the CDR3 is TGCGCCAGCAAGGGCTTTTCAGATACGCAGTATTTT. The chain combines TRBV10-2 with TRBJ2-3, with no clear D. V lost 7 bases and J lost 4, with 9 bases in between. Germline-derived CDR1 and CDR2 are WSHSY and SAAADI. The CDR3 runs 12 residues.

The chain is built from TRBV6-1 and TRBJ1-1; D may be TRBD1 (6 bases). There are 14 residues in the CDR3. Deletions cut 6 bases from V and 0 bases from J, with 11 bases between. CDR1 is MNHNS and CDR2 is SASEGT in the germline V gene. The CDR3 bases are TGTGCCAGCAGACGGCAGGGGATGAACACTGAAGCTTTCTTT. The encoded protein is CASRRQGMNTEAFF.

The chain links TRBV10-2 to TRBJ2-2, with D tentatively TRBD2 (5 bases). The end of the DNA is better explained by TRBJ2-3, so the J call may be wrong. CDR1 and CDR2 (germline): WSHSY, SAAADI. This CDR3 is built from 13 residues. This CDR3 is CASSSGNTGEQYF. The CDR3 nucleotides are TGCGCCAGCAGTTCTGGAAACACCGGGGAGCAGTATTTT.

On this clonotype: A read error may account for a junction end that differs from germline. V is TRBV6-1 and J is TRBJ2-1; 7 positions agree with TRBD2. Germline V gene lookup returns CDR1 MNHNS and CDR2 SASEGT. The CDR3 length is 13 residues. CDR3 residues: CASSTTSVGELFF. The CDR3 region has the DNA TGTGCCAGCAGCACAACTAGCGTCGGTGAGCTGTTCTTC.

The chain couples TRBV10-3 to TRBJ2-1; maybe TRBD1 (7 bases). Germline CDR1 reads ENHRY; CDR2 reads SYGVKD. This CDR3 spans 16 amino acids. The CDR3 DNA is TGTTCAACACAGGGGACTTCGCCTAGCTCCTACAATGAGCAGTTCTTC. It specifies CSTQGTSPSSYNEQFF.

This clonotype is a singleton in its sample. At one end, the junction sequence differs from germline, possibly due to a read error. The chain is built from TRBV10-2 and TRBJ2-3; D gene unclear. There are 15 residues in the CDR3. Looked up from germline, CDR1 is WSHSY and CDR2 is SAAADI. CDR3 coding DNA: TGCGCCAGGGGTACGACGGGCCGGTACACAGAGACGCAGTATTTT. Amino acid sequence: CARGTTGRYTETQYF.